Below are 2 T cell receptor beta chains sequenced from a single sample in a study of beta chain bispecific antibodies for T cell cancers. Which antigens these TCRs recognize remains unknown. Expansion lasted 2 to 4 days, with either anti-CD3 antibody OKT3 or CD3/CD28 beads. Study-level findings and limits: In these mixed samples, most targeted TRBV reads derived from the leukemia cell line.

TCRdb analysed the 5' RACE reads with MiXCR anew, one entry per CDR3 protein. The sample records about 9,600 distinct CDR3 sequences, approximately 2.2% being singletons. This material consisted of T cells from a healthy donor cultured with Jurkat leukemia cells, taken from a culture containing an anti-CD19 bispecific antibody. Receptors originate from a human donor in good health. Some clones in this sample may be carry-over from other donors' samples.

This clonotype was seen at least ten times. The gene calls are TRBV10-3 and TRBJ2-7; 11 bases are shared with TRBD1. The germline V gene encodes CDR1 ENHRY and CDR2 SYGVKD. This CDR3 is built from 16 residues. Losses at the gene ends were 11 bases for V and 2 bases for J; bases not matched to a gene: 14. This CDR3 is CAPGRDRGTVPYEQYF. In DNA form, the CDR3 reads TGTGCCCCCGGGAGGGACAGGGGGACTGTCCCCTACGAGCAGTACTTC.

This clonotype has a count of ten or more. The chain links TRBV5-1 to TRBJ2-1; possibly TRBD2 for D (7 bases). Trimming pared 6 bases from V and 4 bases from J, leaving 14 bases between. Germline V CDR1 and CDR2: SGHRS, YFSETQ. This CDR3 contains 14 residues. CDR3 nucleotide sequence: TGCGCCAGCAAGGGGGGGGGCTCTTACAATGAGCAGTTCTTC. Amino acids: CASKGGGSYNEQFF. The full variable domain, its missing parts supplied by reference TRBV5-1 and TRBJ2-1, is KAGVTQTPRYLIKTRGQQVTLSCSPISGHRSVSWYQQTPGQGLQFLFEYFSETQRNKGNFPGRFSGRQFSNSRSEMNVSTLELGDSALYLCASKGGGSYNEQFFGPGTRLTVL.